The rows below give T cell receptor beta chains drawn from one sample of a study of cytomegalovirus exposure and HLA in healthy donors. Sequencing was performed with immunoSEQ multiplex PCR; in TCRdb, only in-frame clones are kept and a portion is missing. This sample has about 150,000 clones, with 70% to 85% found just once. The sample comprised PBMCs. The origin of the receptors is a man aged 35 to 55 in good health and CMV-seropositive. Each CDR3 is given with its conserved first and last residue. The D gene is left open where the match is weak. Some rows mark clone size as missing; the rest say once, few, many or name a class of expanded clone.

TRBV19	.	14	TRBD2	TRBJ2-3	CASSGLAGEDTQYF	TGTGCCAGTAGTGGACTAGCGGGGGAAGATACGCAGTATTTT
TRBV5-1	.	16	TRBD1	TRBJ2-2	CASSAQGLRVTGELFF	TGCGCCAGCAGCGCACAGGGGCTAAGGGTCACCGGGGAGCTGTTTTTT
TRBV27	.	15	TRBD1	TRBJ1-4	CASRSPGGEEEKLFF	TGTGCCAGCAGATCCCCAGGGGGCGAAGAGGAAAAACTGTTTTTT
TRBV7-9	.	14	.	TRBJ1-6	CASSGQGSVSPLHF	TGTGCCAGCAGTGGTCAGGGTTCGGTTTCACCCCTCCACTTT
TRBV5-4	.	14	.	TRBJ2-5	CAAGVSTVKETQYF	TGTGCCGCAGGTGTATCGACAGTGAAAGAGACCCAGTACTTC
TRBV2	.	16	TRBD2	TRBJ2-7	CASSETGGGLGYEQYF	TGTGCCAGCAGTGAAACTGGCGGGGGGCTCGGCTACGAGCAGTACTTC
TRBV11-3	.	15	.	TRBJ2-1	CASSPGERTYNEQFF	TGTGCCAGCAGCCCCGGGGAGAGAACCTACAATGAGCAGTTCTTC
TRBV5-1	once	15	TRBD1	TRBJ2-3	CASSSTGGRTDTQYF	TGCGCCAGCAGCTCCACAGGGGGCCGTACAGATACGCAGTATTTT
TRBV7-9	.	15	TRBD2	TRBJ2-7	CASSSRLAGSYEQYF	TGTGCCAGCAGCTCTAGACTAGCGGGTTCCTACGAGCAGTACTTC
TRBV28	.	15	TRBD1	TRBJ1-2	CASSLPTGVSGGYTF	TGTGCCAGCAGTTTACCTACAGGGGTTAGTGGTGGCTACACCTTC
TRBV6-6	.	15	.	TRBJ1-5	CASSSDRPRVGPQHF	TGTGCCAGCAGTTCCGACAGGCCCAGGGTGGGGCCCCAGCATTTT
TRBV7-9	.	17	.	TRBJ2-5	CASSLVGLGQDQETQYF	TGTGCCAGCAGCTTAGTCGGTCTTGGTCAGGACCAAGAGACCCAGTACTTC
TRBV6-5	.	16	.	TRBJ2-6	CASSYEGRSGANVLTF	TGTGCCAGCAGTTACGAGGGTCGCTCTGGGGCCAACGTCCTGACTTTC
TRBV10-3	.	15	TRBD1	TRBJ1-1	CAISESDRANTEAFF	TGTGCCATCAGTGAGTCAGACAGGGCCAACACTGAAGCTTTCTTT
TRBV5-5	once	15	.	TRBJ2-6	CASSFQGSGANVLTF	TGTGCCAGCAGCTTCCAGGGTTCCGGGGCCAACGTCCTGACTTTC
TRBV14	.	16	.	TRBJ2-2	CASSPLRGQDTGELFF	TGTGCCAGCAGCCCGCTCCGTGGGCAGGACACCGGGGAGCTGTTTTTT
TRBV4-2	.	15	.	TRBJ1-4	CASSQGGGLGEKLFF	TGTGCCAGCAGCCAAGGAGGAGGGCTTGGTGAAAAACTGTTTTTT
TRBV10-3	.	13	.	TRBJ1-1	CATTGFMNTEAFF	TGTGCCACTACAGGGTTCATGAACACTGAAGCTTTCTTT
TRBV5-1	.	14	TRBD1	TRBJ1-4	CASSFRQGGEKLFF	TGCGCCAGCAGCTTCCGACAGGGCGGTGAAAAACTGTTTTTT
TRBV7-9	once	13	.	TRBJ1-5	CASSNRENQPQHF	TGTGCCAGCAGTAACAGGGAGAATCAGCCCCAGCATTTT
TRBV5-4	.	14	.	TRBJ2-7	CASSLGQGPYEQYF	TGTGCCAGCAGCTTGGGGCAGGGGCCCTACGAGCAGTACTTC
TRBV12-5	.	15	TRBD2	TRBJ2-5	CASGLDGRAFETQYF	TGTGCTAGTGGTTTAGACGGGAGGGCCTTTGAGACCCAGTACTTC
TRBV19	.	15	TRBD2	TRBJ2-7	CASSIGTSGSYEQYF	TGTGCCAGTAGTATAGGTACTAGCGGGAGCTACGAGCAGTACTTC
TRBV5-1	.	14	.	TRBJ1-1	CASSLTGLNTEAFF	TGCGCCAGCAGCCTTACAGGTCTGAACACTGAAGCTTTCTTT
TRBV7-9	.	13	.	TRBJ2-3	CASSPTTADTQYF	TGTGCCAGCAGCCCGACGACTGCAGATACGCAGTATTTT
TRBV7-9	few	13	TRBD1	TRBJ1-2	CASTRDRGNGYTF	TGTGCCAGCACCCGGGACAGGGGAAACGGCTACACCTTC
TRBV27	.	13	TRBD1	TRBJ1-2	CASSRTGGYGYTF	TGTGCCAGCAGTCGGACAGGGGGCTATGGCTACACCTTC
TRBV4-1	once	16	TRBD1	TRBJ2-3	CASSRDGQALMDTQYF	TGCGCCAGCAGCCGAGATGGACAGGCCCTAATGGATACGCAGTATTTT
TRBV10-3	.	13	TRBD1	TRBJ1-1	CAISEDRVTEAFF	TGTGCCATCAGTGAGGACAGGGTCACTGAAGCTTTCTTT
TRBV10-3	few	15	.	TRBJ1-1	CAISESGDASTEAFF	TGTGCCATCAGTGAGTCCGGGGATGCGAGCACTGAAGCTTTCTTT
TRBV30	.	13	.	TRBJ2-1	CAWGYWSGDEQFF	TGTGCCTGGGGGTATTGGTCGGGTGATGAGCAGTTCTTC
TRBV7-9	.	11	.	TRBJ1-1	CASSLRGGAFF	TGTGCCAGCAGCCTGAGGGGGGGGGCTTTCTTT
TRBV7-6	.	13	.	TRBJ2-1	CASSPWSGDEQFF	TGTGCCAGCAGCCCGTGGTCGGGGGATGAGCAGTTCTTC
TRBV5-4	once	14	.	TRBJ2-7	CASSFWGEFYEQYF	TGTGCCAGCAGCTTCTGGGGGGAGTTCTACGAGCAGTACTTC
TRBV19	.	17	.	TRBJ1-5	CASSIYGTPNSNQPQHF	TGTGCCAGTAGTATTTATGGGACTCCAAATAGCAATCAGCCCCAGCATTTT
TRBV4-1	.	16	TRBD1	TRBJ2-3	CASSQFLGQGADTQYF	TGCGCCAGCAGCCAATTCTTGGGACAGGGGGCAGATACGCAGTATTTT
TRBV4-2	.	17	.	TRBJ2-6	CASSQPGQISGANVLTF	TGTGCCAGCAGCCAACCCGGACAGATCTCTGGGGCCAACGTCCTGACTTTC
TRBV28	.	11	.	TRBJ2-5	CASSPQETQYF	TGTGCCAGCAGTCCTCAAGAGACCCAGTACTTC
TRBV28	.	15	TRBD2	TRBJ2-1	CASSFLAGDGNEQFF	TGTGCCAGCAGTTTCTTGGCGGGAGACGGCAATGAGCAGTTCTTC
TRBV19	.	13	TRBD1	TRBJ2-7	CASSPTGNYEQYF	TGTGCCAGTAGTCCGACAGGGAACTACGAGCAGTACTTC
TRBV2	.	14	.	TRBJ1-2	CASSEARGNYGYTF	TGTGCCAGCAGTGAAGCACGGGGGAACTATGGCTACACCTTC
TRBV11-2	once	11	.	TRBJ1-1	CAKGSNTEAFF	TGTGCGAAGGGGTCGAACACTGAAGCTTTCTTT
TRBV7-9	once	15	.	TRBJ1-4	CASRSQGLSNEKLFF	TGTGCCAGCCGTTCGCAGGGACTTTCTAATGAAAAACTGTTTTTT
TRBV7-2	few	14	.	TRBJ2-2	CALRGASGTGELFF	TGTGCCCTCCGGGGGGCCTCGGGCACCGGGGAGCTGTTTTTT
TRBV19	.	13	.	TRBJ1-1	CASIGRGYTEAFF	TGTGCCAGTATTGGGCGGGGGTACACTGAAGCTTTCTTT
TRBV30	.	14	.	TRBJ1-5	CAWSPRGGKRPQHF	TGTGCCTGGAGTCCTCGCGGAGGCAAACGGCCCCAGCATTTT
TRBV18	few	13	TRBD1	TRBJ1-2	CASSPDRGQGYTF	TGTGCCAGCTCACCGGACAGGGGTCAGGGCTACACCTTC
TRBV30	.	12	.	TRBJ1-5	CAWQDSPGAQHF	TGTGCCTGGCAGGACAGCCCAGGGGCCCAGCATTTT
TRBV7-3	.	14	.	TRBJ2-1	CASSPPGANNEQFF	TGTGCCAGCAGCCCACCGGGAGCCAACAATGAGCAGTTCTTC
TRBV10-3	.	15	.	TRBJ1-1	CAISEPGHPNTEAFF	TGTGCCATCAGCGAACCGGGACACCCGAACACTGAAGCTTTCTTT
TRBV28	.	14	.	TRBJ1-4	CASSYQGFGEKLFF	TGTGCCAGCAGTTACCAGGGCTTTGGGGAAAAACTGTTTTTT
TRBV19	.	14	TRBD1	TRBJ1-2	CASRGQGAEYGYTF	TGTGCCAGTAGGGGACAGGGGGCTGAGTATGGCTACACCTTC
TRBV7-2	.	15	TRBD1	TRBJ2-7	CASSLFGQATYEQYF	TGTGCCAGCAGCTTATTCGGACAGGCGACCTACGAGCAGTACTTC
TRBV27	.	16	.	TRBJ2-3	CASSPRDTSPTDTQYF	TGTGCCAGCAGTCCCCGGGACACCTCCCCCACAGATACGCAGTATTTT
TRBV7-9	once	17	TRBD2	TRBJ2-2	CASSLALAGGVTGELFF	TGTGCCAGCAGCTTAGCTCTAGCGGGAGGTGTCACCGGGGAGCTGTTTTTT
TRBV7-2	.	14	.	TRBJ2-5	CASSLEGLKGTQYF	TGTGCCAGCAGCTTAGAGGGGCTTAAAGGGACCCAGTACTTC
TRBV6-5	.	15	.	TRBJ2-6	CASSYELSGANVLTF	TGTGCCAGCAGTTACGAGCTGTCAGGGGCCAACGTCCTGACTTTC
TRBV5-4	few	15	.	TRBJ2-7	CASSSGTRLSYEQYF	TGTGCCAGCAGCTCGGGGACTCGACTTTCCTACGAGCAGTACTTC
TRBV27	.	14	.	TRBJ2-3	CASSFRLEVDTQYF	TGTGCCAGCAGTTTCCGACTAGAGGTGGATACGCAGTATTTT